This note documents a single T cell receptor (beta chain) sequence. The antigen remains undetermined. The sample belongs to a study of cytomegalovirus exposure and HLA in healthy donors. Study results and limitations: V segments that were indistinguishable, TRBV6-2 and TRBV6-3 among them, were omitted from analysis. Sequencing likely generated an artifact that appeared as a cluster of highly shared sequence variants.

This CDR3 is built from 14 residues. J was trimmed by 4 bases and V by 3 bases; bases with no gene match: 4. Germline CDR1 SEHNR, CDR2 FQNEAQ (reference sequence). The PCR contained 60 Vbeta and 13 Jbeta primers. TCRdb keeps only in-frame clones here, not all; method: immunoSEQ multiplex PCR. This sample yields 99,000 or so clones, of which about a tenth are seen a single time; around 5.9% belongs to the top ten. This sequence originates from a man in his forties or fifties in good health and CMV-seropositive. The V gene is TRBV7-9, the J gene TRBJ2-7, with 9 bases identical to TRBD2. The source material was PBMCs. CDR3 nucleotides: TGTGCCAGCAGCTTTGGGCTAGCGGGATACGAGCAGTACTTC. Translation gives CASSFGLAGYEQYF.